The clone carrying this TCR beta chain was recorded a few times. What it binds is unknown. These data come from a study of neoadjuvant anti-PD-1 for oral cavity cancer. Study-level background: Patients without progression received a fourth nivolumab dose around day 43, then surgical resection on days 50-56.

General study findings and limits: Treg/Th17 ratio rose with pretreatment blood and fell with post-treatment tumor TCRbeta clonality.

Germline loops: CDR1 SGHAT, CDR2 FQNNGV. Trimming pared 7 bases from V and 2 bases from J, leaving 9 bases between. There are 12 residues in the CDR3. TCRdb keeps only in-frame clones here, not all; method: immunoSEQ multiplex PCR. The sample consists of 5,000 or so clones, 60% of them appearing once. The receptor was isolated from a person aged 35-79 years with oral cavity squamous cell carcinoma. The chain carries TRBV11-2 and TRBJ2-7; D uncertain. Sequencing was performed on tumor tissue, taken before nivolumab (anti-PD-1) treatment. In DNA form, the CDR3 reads TGTGCCAGCAACCATCGACCCTACGAGCAGTACTTC. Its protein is CASNHRPYEQYF.